Presented here are 4 T cell receptor beta chains from one specimen sequenced in a study of T cell changes during pregnancy in multiple sclerosis. The repertoire was sequenced with immunoSEQ multiplex PCR; TCRdb's copy has only in-frame clones and lacks some. The table shows around 50,000 clones, with about nine tenths occurring only once. The specimen was CD4+ T cells from peripheral blood mononuclear cells, collected after pregnancy. The source of these receptors is a female donor in good health, enrolled as a control in a pregnancy study.

The chain links TRBV30 to TRBJ2-7; TRBD1 aligns across 9 bases. J gave up 3 bases and V 2 bases, and 5 bases lay outside the gene matches. CDR3 length equals 14 residues. From germline, CDR1 is GTSNPN and CDR2 SVGIG (reference sequence). As DNA, the CDR3 is TGTGCCTGGAGTTGGGGACAGGGACACTACGAGCAGTACTTC. It codes for CAWSWGQGHYEQYF. Filled out from reference TRBV30 and TRBJ2-7, the complete variable domain reads SQTIHQWPATLVQPVGSPLSLECTVEGTSNPNLYWYRQAAGRGLQLLFYSVGIGQISSEVPQNLSASRPQDRQFILSSKKLLLSDSGFYLCAWSWGQGHYEQYFGPGTRLTVT.

The gene calls are TRBV9 and TRBJ2-1, with 9 bases fitting TRBD1. CDR3 length: 15 amino acids. The V gene end was trimmed by 4 bases and the J gene end by 9 bases; junction bases not matched to a gene: 11. Germline V lookup: CDR1 SGDLS, CDR2 YYNGEE. CDR3 sequence (DNA): TGTGCCAGCAGCTCCGGGGACAGGGACGTGGCTGAGCAGTTCTTC. This sequence encodes CASSSGDRDVAEQFF.

The rearrangement uses TRBV7-2 and TRBJ2-1; D unclear. From germline, CDR1 is SGHTA and CDR2 FQGNSA. The CDR3 totals 14 residues. V was clipped by 5 bases and J by 4 bases, with 12 bases between them. In DNA form, the CDR3 reads TGTGCCAGCAGCCCGGAGAACGGGTACAATGAGCAGTTCTTC. Residues: CASSPENGYNEQFF.

The chain employs TRBV4-1 and TRBJ1-2, with 8 bases identical to TRBD1. V lost 3 bases to trimming and J lost 6 bases; unmatched junction nucleotides: 18. Looked up from germline, CDR1 is MGHRA and CDR2 is YSYEKL. The CDR3 sequence is 18 residues long. Here the CDR3 reads CASSQPGQGKGFKHGYTF. CDR3 bases: TGCGCCAGCAGCCAGCCCGGACAGGGAAAGGGATTTAAGCATGGCTACACCTTC.